This T cell receptor beta chain was sequenced in a study of technical replicates of blood from a few donors. Measured with immunoSEQ multiplex PCR; TCRdb has only the in-frame clones, and not every one. The sample records tens of thousands of clones, 85% to 90% being singletons. J was trimmed by 7 bases and V by 6 bases; bases with no gene match: 11. The CDR3 contains 15 residues. Germline V gene lookup returns CDR1 LGHNA and CDR2 YSLEER. Sequenced input: PBMCs. The V gene is TRBV4-3, the J gene TRBJ1-2; 10 bases line up with TRBD1. The sequence derives from a human donor in good health. Some clones in this sample may be carry-over from other donors' samples. This CDR3 is CASRNPGQGFGGYTF. The CDR3, as DNA: TGCGCCAGCAGAAATCCGGGACAGGGGTTTGGTGGCTACACCTTC.